This T cell receptor beta chain was recovered during a study of regulatory T cells in long-lasting Graves disease. This clonotype has a count of ten or more. Its antigen is as yet unknown. Time point given: newly diagnosed GD, antithyroid drugs for less than 3 months. Scientists built the TCR library using RNA that was extracted from PBMCs. The patients were drawn from one endocrinology department in Xi'an, China. To make TCR beta libraries, researchers used iRepertoire HTBI primers and Arm-PCR of CDR3 regions. In the original workflow: The samples included around 65 TRBV and 14 TRBJ segments. In TCRdb, the multiplex PCR reads were re-called with MiXCR into one record per CDR3 protein. TCRdb, rather than the study authors, made the V and J calls. The table lists around 250,000 distinct CDR3 sequences, approximately 20% of them singletons. Study results and limitations: Persistent cases of Graves' showed reduced TCR diversity relative to newly diagnosed patients.

In addition, the sample was reused for a study of T cells in Graves' hyperthyroidism and ophthalmopathy. Turning to that study: Patients aged 18 to 65 had newly diagnosed hyperthyroidism of under 2 months' duration.

This sample comprised peripheral blood mononuclear cells (PBMCs), obtained at new diagnosis, from a patient treated with antithyroid drugs. The clonotype was recovered from a woman in her 30s with Graves disease.

CDR3 region: CASSEPYQERTDTQYF. The CDR3 bases are TGTGCCAGCAGTGAACCCTACCAGGAGCGCACAGATACGCAGTATTTT. The rearrangement links TRBV6-1 to TRBJ2-3; D not certain. The length of the CDR3 is 16 residues. V was cut by 2 bases and J by 1 base, with 13 bases left in between. CDR1 and CDR2 from the germline V gene are MNHNS and SASEGT.